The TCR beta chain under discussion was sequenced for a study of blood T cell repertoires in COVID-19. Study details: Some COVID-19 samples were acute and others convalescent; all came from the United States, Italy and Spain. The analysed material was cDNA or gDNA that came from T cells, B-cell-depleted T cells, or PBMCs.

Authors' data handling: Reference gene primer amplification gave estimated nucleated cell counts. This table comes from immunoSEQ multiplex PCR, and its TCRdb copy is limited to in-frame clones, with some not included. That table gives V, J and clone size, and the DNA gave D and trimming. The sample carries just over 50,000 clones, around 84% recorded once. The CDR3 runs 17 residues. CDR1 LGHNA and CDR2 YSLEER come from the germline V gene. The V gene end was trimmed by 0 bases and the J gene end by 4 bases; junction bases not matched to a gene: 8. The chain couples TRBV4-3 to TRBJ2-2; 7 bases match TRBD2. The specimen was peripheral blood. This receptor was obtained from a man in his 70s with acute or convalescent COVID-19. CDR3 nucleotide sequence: TGCGCCAGCAGCCAAGAGCCGGTACTAGCGAGCACCGGGGAGCTGTTTTTT. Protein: CASSQEPVLASTGELFF.